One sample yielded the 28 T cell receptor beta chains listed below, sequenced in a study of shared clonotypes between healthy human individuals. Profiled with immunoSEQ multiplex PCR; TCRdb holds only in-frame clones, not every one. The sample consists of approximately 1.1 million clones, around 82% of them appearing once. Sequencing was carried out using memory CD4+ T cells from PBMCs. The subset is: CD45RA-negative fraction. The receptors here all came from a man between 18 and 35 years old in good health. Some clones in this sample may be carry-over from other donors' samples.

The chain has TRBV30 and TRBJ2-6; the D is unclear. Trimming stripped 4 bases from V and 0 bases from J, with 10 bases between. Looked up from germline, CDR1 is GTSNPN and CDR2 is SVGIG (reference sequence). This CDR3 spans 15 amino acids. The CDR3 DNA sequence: TGTGCCTGGACTTCACAAAGCTCTGGGGCCAACGTCCTGACTTTC. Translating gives CAWTSQSSGANVLTF.

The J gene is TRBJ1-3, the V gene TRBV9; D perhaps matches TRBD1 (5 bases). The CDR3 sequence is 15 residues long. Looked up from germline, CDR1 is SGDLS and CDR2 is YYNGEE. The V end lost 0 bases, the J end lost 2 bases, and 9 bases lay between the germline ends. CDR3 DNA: TGTGCCAGCAGCGTAGCGGGCAGGGCTGGAAACACCATATATTTT. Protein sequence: CASSVAGRAGNTIYF.

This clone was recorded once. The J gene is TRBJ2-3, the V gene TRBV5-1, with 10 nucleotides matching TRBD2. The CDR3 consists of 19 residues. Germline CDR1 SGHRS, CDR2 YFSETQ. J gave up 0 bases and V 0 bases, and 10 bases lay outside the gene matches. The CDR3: CASSLGTAGGSLSTDTQYF. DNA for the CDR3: TGCGCCAGCAGCTTGGGTACAGCGGGAGGGTCATTAAGCACAGATACGCAGTATTTT.

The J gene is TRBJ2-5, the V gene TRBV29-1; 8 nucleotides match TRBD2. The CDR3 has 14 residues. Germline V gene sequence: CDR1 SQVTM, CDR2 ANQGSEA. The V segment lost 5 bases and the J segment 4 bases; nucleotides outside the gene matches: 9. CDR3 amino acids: CSVFWGAGGETQYF. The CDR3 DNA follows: TGCAGCGTTTTTTGGGGGGCGGGAGGAGAGACCCAGTACTTC.

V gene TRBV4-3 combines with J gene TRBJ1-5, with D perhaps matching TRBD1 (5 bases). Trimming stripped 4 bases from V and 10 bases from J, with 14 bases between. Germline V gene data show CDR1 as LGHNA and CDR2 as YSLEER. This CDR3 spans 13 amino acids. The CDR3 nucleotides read TGCGCCAGCAGCCCGAAATCTGGGGGACCCCAGCATTTT. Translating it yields CASSPKSGGPQHF.

CDR3 DNA sequence: TGTGCCAGCAGCCCCCACAGGGTCACCGGGGAGCTGTTTTTT. It yields the protein CASSPHRVTGELFF. This chain connects TRBV11-2 to TRBJ2-2, with a tentative D call TRBD1 (6 bases). Germline V CDR1 and CDR2: SGHAT, FQNNGV. The V gene lost 5 bases and the J gene lost 4 bases, with 11 bases spanning the gap. There are 14 residues in the CDR3.

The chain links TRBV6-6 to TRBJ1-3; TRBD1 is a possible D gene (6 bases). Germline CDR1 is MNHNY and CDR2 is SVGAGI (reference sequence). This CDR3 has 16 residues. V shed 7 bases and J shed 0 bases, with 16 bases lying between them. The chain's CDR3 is CASTFGRGSSGNTIYF. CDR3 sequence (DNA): TGTGCCAGCACCTTCGGTAGGGGGAGCTCTGGAAACACCATATATTTT.

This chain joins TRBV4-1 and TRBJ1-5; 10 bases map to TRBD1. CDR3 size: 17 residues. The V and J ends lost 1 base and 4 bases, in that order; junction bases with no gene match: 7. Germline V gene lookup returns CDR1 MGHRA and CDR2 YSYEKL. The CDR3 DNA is TGCGCCAGCAGCCAAGTGGGGACAGGGGTTCTTAATCAGCCCCAGCATTTT. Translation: CASSQVGTGVLNQPQHF.

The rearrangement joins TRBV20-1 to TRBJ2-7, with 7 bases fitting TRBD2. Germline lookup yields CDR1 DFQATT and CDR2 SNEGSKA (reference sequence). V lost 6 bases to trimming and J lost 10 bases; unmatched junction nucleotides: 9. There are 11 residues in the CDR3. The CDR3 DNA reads TGCAGTGCCTCACGCCGGGACTACCAGTACTTC. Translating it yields CSASRRDYQYF.

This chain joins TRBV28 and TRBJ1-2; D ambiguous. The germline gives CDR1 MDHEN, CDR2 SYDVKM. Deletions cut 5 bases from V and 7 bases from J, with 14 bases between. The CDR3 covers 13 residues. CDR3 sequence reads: CASSRTRLGGYTF. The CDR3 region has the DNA TGTGCCAGCAGTCGAACGCGGTTGGGTGGCTACACCTTC.

The CDR3 sequence is CASSQGVGWTKPSEDTQYF. CDR3 DNA: TGTGCCAGCAGCCAAGGGGTTGGTTGGACAAAACCTTCGGAAGATACGCAGTATTTT. The J gene is TRBJ2-3, the V gene TRBV14; tentatively, D is TRBD1 (5 bases). Between the trimmed V and J ends, which lost 1 base and 5 bases, there was a span of 25 bases. From germline, CDR1 is SGHDN and CDR2 FVKESK. This CDR3 contains 19 residues.

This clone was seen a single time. The CDR3 bases are TGTGCCAGCAGCCCCAGGTGGGGGAACACTGAAGCTTTCTTT. The encoded protein is CASSPRWGNTEAFF. The rearrangement links TRBV2 to TRBJ1-1; the D is unclear. Trimming removed 6 bases at V and 1 base at J, with 12 bases between. This CDR3 is built from 14 residues. The germline V gene encodes CDR1 SNHLY and CDR2 FYNNEI.

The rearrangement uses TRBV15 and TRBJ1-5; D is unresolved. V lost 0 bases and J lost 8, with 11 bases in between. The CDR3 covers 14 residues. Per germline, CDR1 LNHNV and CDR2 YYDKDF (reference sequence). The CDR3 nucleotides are TGTGCCACCAGCAGAGAGTGGGCAAATGAGCCCCAGCATTTT. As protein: CATSREWANEPQHF.

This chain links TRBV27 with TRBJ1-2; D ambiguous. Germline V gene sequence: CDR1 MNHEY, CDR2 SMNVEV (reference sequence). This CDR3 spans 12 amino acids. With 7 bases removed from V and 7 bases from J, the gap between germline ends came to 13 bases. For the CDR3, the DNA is TGTGCCAGCACCCGCGTCTGGAGTGGCTACACCTTC. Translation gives CASTRVWSGYTF.

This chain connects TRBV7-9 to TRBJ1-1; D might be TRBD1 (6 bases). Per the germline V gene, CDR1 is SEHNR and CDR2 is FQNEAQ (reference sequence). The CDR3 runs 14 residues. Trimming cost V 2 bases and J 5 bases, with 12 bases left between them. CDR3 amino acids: CASSLPPGVTEAFF. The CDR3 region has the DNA TGTGCCAGCAGCTTACCCCCAGGGGTTACTGAAGCTTTCTTT.

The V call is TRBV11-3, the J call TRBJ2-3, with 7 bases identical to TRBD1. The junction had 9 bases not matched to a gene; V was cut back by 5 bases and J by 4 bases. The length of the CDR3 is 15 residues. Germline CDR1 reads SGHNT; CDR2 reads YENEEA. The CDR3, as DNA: TGTGCCAGCAGCCCCCGACAGGGAATAGCAGATACGCAGTATTTT. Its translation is CASSPRQGIADTQYF.

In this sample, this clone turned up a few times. The CDR3 is CASSTGSSYNEQFF. The CDR3 DNA follows: TGTGCCAGCAGTACAGGGTCCTCCTACAATGAGCAGTTCTTC. J is TRBJ2-1 and V is TRBV9; tentatively, D is TRBD1 (6 bases). This CDR3 contains 14 residues. V was cut by 5 bases and J by 0 bases, with 9 bases left in between. The germline CDR1 and CDR2 sequences are SGDLS and YYNGEE. The entire variable domain, with the rest obtained from reference TRBV9 and TRBJ2-1, is as follows: DSGVTQTPKHLITATGQRVTLRCSPRSGDLSVYWYQQSLDQGLQFLIQYYNGEERAKGNILERFSAQQFPDLHSELNLSSLELGDSALYFCASSTGSSYNEQFFGPGTRLTVL.

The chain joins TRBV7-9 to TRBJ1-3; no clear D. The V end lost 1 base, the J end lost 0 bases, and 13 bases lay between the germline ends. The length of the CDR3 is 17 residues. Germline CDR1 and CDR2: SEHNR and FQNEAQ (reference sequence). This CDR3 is CASSLVRGQNSGNTIYF. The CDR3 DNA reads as TGTGCCAGCAGCTTAGTTCGTGGGCAGAACTCTGGAAACACCATATATTTT.

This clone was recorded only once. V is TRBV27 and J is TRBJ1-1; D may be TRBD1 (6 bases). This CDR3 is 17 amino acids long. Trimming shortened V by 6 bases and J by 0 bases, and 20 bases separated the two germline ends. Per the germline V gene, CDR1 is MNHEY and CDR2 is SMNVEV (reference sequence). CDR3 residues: CASRPQGNNYMNTEAFF. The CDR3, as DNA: TGTGCCAGCAGGCCTCAGGGGAACAACTATATGAACACTGAAGCTTTCTTT.

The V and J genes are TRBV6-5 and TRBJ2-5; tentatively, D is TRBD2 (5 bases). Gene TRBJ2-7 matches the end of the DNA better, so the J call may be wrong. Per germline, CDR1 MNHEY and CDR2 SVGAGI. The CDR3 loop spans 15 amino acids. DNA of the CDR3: TGTGCCAGCACTGAGGGTACAGAGCCCTCCTACGAGCAGTACTTC. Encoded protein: CASTEGTEPSYEQYF.

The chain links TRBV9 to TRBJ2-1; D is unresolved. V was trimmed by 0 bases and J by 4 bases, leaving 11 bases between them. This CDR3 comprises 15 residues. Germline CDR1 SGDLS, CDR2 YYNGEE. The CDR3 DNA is TGTGCCAGCAGCGTAGGGGTCCCGGGTTACAATGAGCAGTTCTTC. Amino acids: CASSVGVPGYNEQFF.

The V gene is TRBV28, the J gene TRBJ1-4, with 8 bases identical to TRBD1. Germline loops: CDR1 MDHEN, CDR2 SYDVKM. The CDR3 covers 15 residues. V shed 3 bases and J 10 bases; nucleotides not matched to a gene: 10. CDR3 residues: CASSFEGTGLRKLFF. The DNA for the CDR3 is TGTGCCAGCAGTTTCGAAGGGACAGGCCTTCGAAAACTGTTTTTT. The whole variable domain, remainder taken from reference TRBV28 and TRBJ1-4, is DVKVTQSSRYLVKRTGEKVFLECVQDMDHENMFWYRQDPGLGLRLIYFSYDVKMKEKGDIPEGYSVSREKKERFSLILESASTNQTSMYLCASSFEGTGLRKLFFGSGTQLSVL.

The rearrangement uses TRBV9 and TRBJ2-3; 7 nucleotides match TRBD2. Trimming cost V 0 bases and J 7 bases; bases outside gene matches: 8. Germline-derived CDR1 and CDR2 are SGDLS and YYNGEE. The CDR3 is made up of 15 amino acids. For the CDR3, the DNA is TGTGCCAGCAGCGTAGCAGGCGGGAGATCCCATACGCAGTATTTT. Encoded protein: CASSVAGGRSHTQYF.

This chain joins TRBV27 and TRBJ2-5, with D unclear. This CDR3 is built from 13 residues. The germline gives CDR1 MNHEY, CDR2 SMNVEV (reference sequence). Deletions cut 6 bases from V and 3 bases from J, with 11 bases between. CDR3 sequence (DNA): TGTGCCAGCAGACGAACGCATAAAGAGACCCAGTACTTC. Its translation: CASRRTHKETQYF.

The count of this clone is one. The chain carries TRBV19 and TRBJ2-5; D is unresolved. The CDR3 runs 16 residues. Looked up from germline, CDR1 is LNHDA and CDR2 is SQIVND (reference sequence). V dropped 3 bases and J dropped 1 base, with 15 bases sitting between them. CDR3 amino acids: CASSIIGRQSQETQYF. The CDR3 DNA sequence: TGTGCCAGTAGTATTATCGGCAGGCAATCCCAAGAGACCCAGTACTTC.

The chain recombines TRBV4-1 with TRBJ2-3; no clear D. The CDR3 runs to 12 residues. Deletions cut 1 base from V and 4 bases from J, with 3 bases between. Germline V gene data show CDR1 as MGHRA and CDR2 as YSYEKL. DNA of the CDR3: TGCGCCAGCAGCCAAGCCGCAGATACGCAGTATTTT. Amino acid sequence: CASSQAADTQYF.

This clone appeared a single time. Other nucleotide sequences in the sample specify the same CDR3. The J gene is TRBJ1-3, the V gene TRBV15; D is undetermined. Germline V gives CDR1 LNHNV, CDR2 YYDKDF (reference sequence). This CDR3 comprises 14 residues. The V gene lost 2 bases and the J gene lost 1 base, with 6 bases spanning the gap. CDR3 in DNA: TGTGCCACCAGCAGAACCGTATCTGGAAACACCATATATTTT. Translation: CATSRTVSGNTIYF.

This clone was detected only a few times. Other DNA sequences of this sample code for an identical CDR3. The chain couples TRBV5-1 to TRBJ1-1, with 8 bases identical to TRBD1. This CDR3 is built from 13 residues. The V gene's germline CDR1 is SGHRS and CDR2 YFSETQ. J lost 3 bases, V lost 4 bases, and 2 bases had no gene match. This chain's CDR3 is CASSLTGDTEAFF. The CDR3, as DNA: TGCGCCAGCAGCCTGACAGGGGACACTGAAGCTTTCTTT.